This T cell receptor (beta chain) was found in a study of kidney transplant recipient with SARS-CoV-2 infection. TCRdb reprocessed the reads via MiXCR and lists one record per CDR3 protein. The data show under 300,000 distinct CDR3 sequences, under 35% seen once. The CDR3 runs 13 residues. V gave up 6 bases and J gave up 8 bases, with 14 bases separating them. Germline V gives CDR1 SGHTA, CDR2 FQGTGA. This clonotype was seen ten or more times. V gene TRBV7-3 combines with J gene TRBJ2-1; maybe TRBD2 (6 bases). The sequence was collected from a male patient in his 30s who had COVID-19 and was a kidney transplant recipient. Some T cells could come from the graft donor. This material consisted of a blood sample, taken at baseline and on day 111 from a kidney transplant recipient. The CDR3 region has the DNA TGTGCCAGCAGACTAGCCCCAGAGGATGAGCAGTTCTTC. Translating it yields CASRLAPEDEQFF.